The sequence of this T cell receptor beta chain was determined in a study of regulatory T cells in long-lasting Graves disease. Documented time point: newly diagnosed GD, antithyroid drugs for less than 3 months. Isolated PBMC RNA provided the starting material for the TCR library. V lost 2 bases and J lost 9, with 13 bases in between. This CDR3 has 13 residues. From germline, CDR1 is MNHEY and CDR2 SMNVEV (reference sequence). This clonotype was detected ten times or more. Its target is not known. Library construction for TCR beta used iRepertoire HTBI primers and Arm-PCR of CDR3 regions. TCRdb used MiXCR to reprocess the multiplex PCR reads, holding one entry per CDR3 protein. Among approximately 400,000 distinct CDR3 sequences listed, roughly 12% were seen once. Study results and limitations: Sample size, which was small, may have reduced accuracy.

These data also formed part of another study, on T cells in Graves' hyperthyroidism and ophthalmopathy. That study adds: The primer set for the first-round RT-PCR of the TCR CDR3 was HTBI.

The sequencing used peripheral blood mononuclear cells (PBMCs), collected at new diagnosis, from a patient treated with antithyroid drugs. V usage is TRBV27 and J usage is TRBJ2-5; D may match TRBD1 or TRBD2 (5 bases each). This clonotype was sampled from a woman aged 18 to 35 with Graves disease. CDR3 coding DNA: TGTGCCAGCAGTTTAATGGCCCGAGGGGCCCAGTACTTC. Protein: CASSLMARGAQYF.